This T cell receptor (beta chain) was identified during a study of technical replicates of blood from a handful of donors. Sequenced by immunoSEQ multiplex PCR; TCRdb stores in-frame clones only, minus some. This sample has around 17,000 clones, with approximately 83% found just once. Germline CDR1 reads MNHNY; CDR2 reads SVGAGI (reference sequence). J gave up 11 bases and V 5 bases, and 9 bases lay outside the gene matches. The CDR3 sequence is 15 residues long. The V gene is TRBV6-6, the J gene TRBJ2-1, with 13 bases lining up with TRBD2. The receptor's source is a human donor in good health. Some clones in this sample may be carry-over from other donors' samples. Sample: PBMCs. The CDR3: CASSKLAGGSRKQFF. The CDR3 DNA reads as TGTGCCAGCAGTAAACTAGCGGGAGGGAGTAGAAAGCAGTTCTTC.